What follows are 4 T cell receptor beta chains derived from one specimen sequenced in a study of T cells in women clearing cervical HPV infection. TCRdb keeps only in-frame clones here, not all; method: immunoSEQ multiplex PCR. This repertoire includes roughly 40,000 clones. The sequencing input was blood buffy coat. These receptor sequences come from a woman between 18 and 75 years old with a cervical HPV16 infection that either progressed to CIN3+ or cleared (not recorded which).

Turning to this clone: The read ends 3 residues early relative to the CDR3; the germline J gene fills the gap. The chain combines TRBV20-1 with TRBJ1-5; D unresolved. V was shortened by 8 bases and J by 4 bases, with 12 bases between the two germline ends. Germline-derived CDR1 and CDR2 are DFQATT and SNEGSKA (reference sequence). The CDR3 has 12 amino acids. The CDR3 DNA, read in part, is TGCAGTCCTGGAGGAGGGAATCAGCCC. Its protein is CSPGGGNQP. The full CDR3 is CSPGGGNQPQHF.

As to this clone: The CDR3 is cut off 3 residues early in the read; its end comes from the germline J gene. This rearrangement joins TRBV2 to TRBJ2-5, with D hard to call. CDR1 and CDR2 from the germline V gene are SNHLY and FYNNEI. V lost 0 bases to trimming and J lost 5 bases, with 7 bases between them. CDR3 size: 13 residues. Partial CDR3 DNA: TGTGCCAGCAGTGAAGCGCTTCAGGAGACC. Translation: CASSEALQET. The whole CDR3 protein is CASSEALQETQYF.

On this clone itself: This CDR3 is also generated by other DNA sequences in the sample. The chain's CDR3 is CALGLAGTYEQYF. The sequenced part of the CDR3 DNA is TGTGCCCTGGGACTAGCGGGAACCTACGAG. The rearrangement joins TRBV30 to TRBJ2-7; TRBD2 agrees at 13 bases. The read ends 3 residues before the CDR3 terminus; that terminus is restored from the germline J gene. V shed 8 bases and J 2 bases; nucleotides not matched to a gene: 3. The CDR3 has 13 amino acids. From germline, CDR1 is GTSNPN and CDR2 SVGIG (reference sequence). The full variable domain, its missing parts supplied by reference TRBV30 and TRBJ2-7, is SQTIHQWPATLVQPVGSPLSLECTVEGTSNPNLYWYRQAAGRGLQLLFYSVGIGQISSEVPQNLSASRPQDRQFILSSKKLLLSDSGFYLCALGLAGTYEQYFGPGTRLTVT.

Details on this clone: The read ends 3 residues early relative to the CDR3; the germline J gene fills the gap. The gene calls are TRBV5-1 and TRBJ1-4, with 7 bases matching TRBD1. There are 15 residues in the CDR3. V was pared by 4 bases and J by 4 bases, with 7 bases of the junction left unmatched. The germline gives CDR1 SGHRS, CDR2 YFSETQ. CDR3 amino acids: CASSGGQAGNEKLFF. The CDR3 bases that were read are TGCGCCAGCAGCGGAGGACAGGCTGGTAATGAAAAA.